Following are 11 T cell receptor beta chains from one sample sequenced in a study of T cell responses to AZD1222 COVID-19 vaccine. The table came from immunoSEQ multiplex PCR; TCRdb's copy has only in-frame clones and leaves some out. The table records over 120,000 clones, approximately 88% of them present only once. Sequences were derived from peripheral blood, sampled 28 days after the second dose of the MenACWY control vaccine. Receptors were obtained from an adult who received the MenACWY meningococcal vaccine as a control.

The V gene is TRBV11-1, the J gene TRBJ1-6; TRBD1 agrees at 7 bases. This CDR3 region has 14 residues. Germline V gene lookup returns CDR1 SGHAT and CDR2 FQDESV (reference sequence). V was pared by 4 bases and J by 10 bases, with 7 bases of the junction left unmatched. The CDR3 loop is CASSSTGRQSPLHF. CDR3 coding DNA: TGTGCCAGCAGCTCGACAGGGCGACAATCACCCCTCCACTTT.

This chain links TRBV18 with TRBJ2-7, with D perhaps matching TRBD1 (6 bases). The germline V gene encodes CDR1 KGHSH and CDR2 LQKENI. Trimming pared 5 bases from V and 1 base from J, leaving 12 bases between. This CDR3 region has 14 residues. CDR3 DNA sequence: TGTGCCAGCTCAACGGGACACCGTTCCTACGAGCAGTACTTC. Protein: CASSTGHRSYEQYF.

This clone was observed a single time. The chain carries TRBV30 and TRBJ1-1, with 9 bases identical to TRBD1. V lost 2 bases to trimming and J lost 10 bases; unmatched junction nucleotides: 11. The CDR3 loop spans 14 amino acids. Germline values: CDR1 GTSNPN, CDR2 SVGIG (reference sequence). In nucleotides, the CDR3 is TGTGCCTGGAGTCTATCCGACAGGGGGATTGGAGCTTTCTTT. Residues: CAWSLSDRGIGAFF.

The rearrangement uses TRBV6-2 or TRBV6-3 and TRBJ1-2; D ambiguous. The CDR3 has 14 residues. Germline lookup yields CDR1 MNHEY and CDR2 SVGEGT. The V end lost 0 bases, the J end lost 0 bases, and 5 bases lay between the germline ends. The CDR3 sequence is CASSYSAANYGYTF. The CDR3 DNA sequence: TGTGCCAGCAGTTACTCCGCAGCTAACTATGGCTACACCTTC.

Comments on this clone: Other DNA sequences within the sample encode an identical CDR3. The chain couples TRBV7-2 to TRBJ2-5, with D possibly TRBD1 on 5 matching bases. The CDR3 loop spans 15 amino acids. V lost 1 base to trimming and J lost 2 bases, with 11 bases between them. Germline CDR1 is SGHTA and CDR2 is FQGNSA. The CDR3 loop is CASSLGGSTQETQYF. CDR3 nucleotide sequence: TGTGCCAGCAGCTTAGGGGGCAGCACTCAAGAGACCCAGTACTTC.

This clone was seen more than once but under ten times. This rearrangement joins TRBV11-3 to TRBJ2-3; weak D call: TRBD1 (6 bases). V was trimmed by 8 bases and J by 3 bases, leaving 18 bases between them. CDR3 length equals 15 residues. Germline assignment: CDR1 SGHNT and CDR2 YENEEA. The chain's CDR3 is CASSSRGFTTDTQYF. The CDR3 DNA sequence: TGTGCCAGCTCCTCCAGGGGATTCACAACAGATACGCAGTATTTT.

The chain is built from TRBV20-1 and TRBJ2-1, with D perhaps matching TRBD1 (6 bases). Between the trimmed V and J ends, which lost 5 bases and 10 bases, there was a span of 12 bases. The length of the CDR3 is 11 residues. Germline V gene data show CDR1 as DFQATT and CDR2 as SNEGSKA (reference sequence). The CDR3: CSALRQAEQFF. The CDR3 DNA is TGCAGTGCTTTAAGACAGGCCGAGCAGTTCTTC.

The chain has TRBV29-1 and TRBJ2-3, with 8 bases aligning to TRBD1. Germline values: CDR1 SQVTM, CDR2 ANQGSEA. V dropped 6 bases and J dropped 0; count of bases not matched to a gene: 8. This CDR3 contains 15 residues. The chain's CDR3 is CSVTGTGRSTDTQYF. The CDR3 DNA follows: TGCAGCGTGACCGGGACAGGCCGTAGCACAGATACGCAGTATTTT.

The V call is TRBV9, the J call TRBJ1-6, with D unresolved. Between the trimmed V and J ends, which lost 6 bases and 7 bases, there was a span of 8 bases. Germline V gene sequence: CDR1 SGDLS, CDR2 YYNGEE. The CDR3 extends over 12 amino acids. The CDR3: CASTSPNSPLHF. The DNA for the CDR3 is TGTGCCAGCACGAGTCCCAATTCACCCCTCCACTTT.

The chain uses TRBV9 and TRBJ2-5; tentatively, D is TRBD1 (6 bases). V lost 0 bases, J lost 1 base, and 10 bases lay in between. Germline V gene lookup returns CDR1 SGDLS and CDR2 YYNGEE. This CDR3 contains 15 residues. CDR3 residues: CASSVGTGPQETQYF. The CDR3 bases are TGTGCCAGCAGCGTAGGTACAGGGCCCCAAGAGACCCAGTACTTC.

A single count supports this clone. The chain carries TRBV7-8 and TRBJ2-1; 7 bases line up with TRBD1. CDR3 length equals 13 residues. Germline CDR1 reads SGHVS; CDR2 reads FQNEAQ. The trim removed 3 bases at V and 8 bases at J, leaving 4 bases unmatched. The CDR3 DNA is TGTGCCAGCAGCTTGGACAGGCTCCATGAGCAGTTCTTC. As protein: CASSLDRLHEQFF.